This record concerns one TCR beta chain sequence. Antigen unknown. This sample was included in a study of T cell responses to AZD1222 COVID-19 vaccine. Looking at the study overall: Second-dose intervals near 4 or 12 weeks were combined. Notes on the study in general: White British donors predominated, females outnumbered males, and clonal diversity was possibly underestimated. Spike-wide coverage was observed for vaccine-associated CD4 TCRs, with dominant responses at 160-218 and 743-854. The reported proportion of spike-specific TCRs targeting unmutated variant regions was nearly half.

The germline gives CDR1 KGHSH, CDR2 LQKENI. CDR3 size: 14 residues. V was shortened by 0 bases and J by 4 bases, with 4 bases between the two germline ends. Profiling relied on immunoSEQ multiplex PCR, and the TCRdb table lists in-frame clones only, not all of them. The sample has some 110,000 clones, 93% seen once. The chain uses TRBV18 and TRBJ2-6; D uncertain. The input for sequencing was peripheral blood, taken on day 0 of AZD1222 vaccination. This receptor was obtained from an adult in good health. Here the CDR3 DNA reads TGTGCCAGCTCACCACCGAACGGGGCCAACGTCCTGACTTTC. Protein product: CASSPPNGANVLTF.